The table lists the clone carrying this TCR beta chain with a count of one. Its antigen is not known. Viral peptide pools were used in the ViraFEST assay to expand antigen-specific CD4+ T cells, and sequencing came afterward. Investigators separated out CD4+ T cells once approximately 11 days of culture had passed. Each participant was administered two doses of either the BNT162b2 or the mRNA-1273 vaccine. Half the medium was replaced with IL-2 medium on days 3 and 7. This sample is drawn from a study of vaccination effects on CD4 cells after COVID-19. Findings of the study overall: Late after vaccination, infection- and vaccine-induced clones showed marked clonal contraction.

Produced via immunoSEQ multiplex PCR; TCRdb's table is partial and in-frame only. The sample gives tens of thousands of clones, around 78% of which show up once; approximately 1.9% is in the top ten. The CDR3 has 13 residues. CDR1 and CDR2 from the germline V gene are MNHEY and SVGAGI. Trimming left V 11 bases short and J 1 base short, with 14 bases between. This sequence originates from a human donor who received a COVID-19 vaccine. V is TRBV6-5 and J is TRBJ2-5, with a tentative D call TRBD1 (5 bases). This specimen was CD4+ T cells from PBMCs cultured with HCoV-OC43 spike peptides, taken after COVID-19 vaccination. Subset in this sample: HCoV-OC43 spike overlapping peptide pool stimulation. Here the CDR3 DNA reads TGTGCCGCGTTCGGACACACCCAAGAGACCCAGTACTTC. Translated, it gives CAAFGHTQETQYF.